Described below is a single T cell receptor (beta chain) sequence and its context. Its antigen has not been determined. Per-base quality was not reported, and no clone a single base away is much larger than it. Including cysteine and phenylalanine, the CDR3 has 18 amino acids. Only CDR3 DNA is held: 54 bases, read in frame from base 1. Germline trimming amounts to 7 bases on V and 0 bases on J, with 14 as the count of junction bases outside the gene matches. According to the germline V gene, CDR1 reads LGHNT and CDR2 reads FRNRAP. The sample belongs to a study of cytomegalovirus exposure and HLA in healthy donors (dated by TCRdb to about 2017). Broadly, across the study: According to an earlier analysis of a few hundred of the donors, about 179 million T cells yielded 95 million to 140 million unique TCR beta sequences and around 300 Gb of sequence data. Rather than using new phenotypic data, the later analysis identified candidate immune exposures from TCR beta sequences and from how often those sequences occurred across donors. The genetic ancestry cluster associated with self-reported Caucasian donors included around 76% of the 300 to 450 genotyped donors. A later analysis re-examined previously published TCR beta repertoires from roughly 720 donors and added high-resolution HLA genotyping to investigate patterns of TCR occurrence. A few DR-DQ haplotypes were handled as single units for association and clustering because linkage in the cohort was strong. An early release covering around 630 HLA-typed donors comprised approximately 290 gigabases of sequencing data and tens of millions of unique TCR sequences. HLA typing included class I and class II loci at four-digit resolution. Alongside the repertoire data, information on donor age, sex, ethnicity and CMV serostatus was compiled. In a later genetic analysis, genome-wide SNP genotypes for about three fifths of the 666 donors were used, and that subset was treated as a discovery cohort. Every repertoire in the discovery cohort had been generated on one and the same sequencing platform. To decide whether each TCR beta V gene segment behaved as functional or pseudogenic, an earlier analysis of 587 of the donors relied on high-throughput TCR beta sequencing. The aim of the study was to test whether cataloging public T cell receptors could identify signatures of past pathogen exposure. Among 350 to 400 genotyped donors of the cohort, an average of roughly 240,000 unique TCR beta nucleotide sequences were sequenced per donor, roughly 18% of them non-productive. High-throughput TCR immunosequencing, statistical association of individual TCRs with disease status, and machine learning were combined to predict cytomegalovirus infection status. In addition to the first cohort of several hundred subjects, a separate validation cohort of 120 different subjects was used. The number of donors typed differed by locus, with about 629-630 for A, B, C, DRB1 and DQB1, more than 500 for DQA1, over 600 for DPA1, and 472 for DPB1. The study used immunosequencing to profile the T cell repertoires of more than 650 subjects and linked those repertoires to cytomegalovirus serostatus.

Study-wide findings and limitations: Roughly uniform sequencing depth across donors was assumed in presence/absence analyses, although this assumption may not hold. CMV serostatus was the only immune exposure information available for the cohort. The classifier was reported to diagnose cytomegalovirus status with high specificity and sensitivity in both the original cohort and the validation cohort. According to the authors, the approach could potentially be generalized to other disease states and immunological phenotypes. This cohort had only TCR beta chains sequenced, and the lack of alpha or paired-chain data limited which features could be detected. Because HLA typing was missing for some donors at each locus, association tests included only the typed subset. Several of the top co-occurrence clusters appeared to be linked to parvovirus B19, influenza, CMV and Epstein-Barr virus, according to a later analysis. An association between a missense DCLRE1C variant and V-gene and J-gene trimming of TCR beta chains was found in a later genetic analysis and replicated in an independent cohort. Some IMGT-functional V segments, including TRBV6-2 and TRBV6-3, could not be told apart with the 87-base-pair reads, so those segments were excluded. A further reported finding was that TCR beta sequences accurately predicted the HLA-A and HLA-B alleles for most subjects in the first cohort. When HLA alleles, especially DR and DQ, strongly co-occurred, TCR associations were difficult to assign to individual alleles. In an earlier analysis of approximately 590 of the donors, most TCR beta V segments were observed in productive rearrangements about 87% or about 30% of the time, broadly matching IMGT annotations. Specific HLA alleles were associated with around 18,000 TCR beta sequences at a false discovery rate of 0.05 in a later analysis. In a later analysis, TCR association rates were found to vary across HLA loci, with the most associated TCRs seen for DRB1 alleles and the fewest for HLA-C alleles. Most TCR sequences were seen in very few donors, while some public TCRs were found in many individuals. Linkage disequilibrium might explain the correlated functional status among segregating V segments, but an unknown experimental factor could not be excluded. In vitro tests confirmed that a few of the cytomegalovirus-associated TCR beta chains recognize cytomegalovirus antigens. A later genetic analysis reported fewer N-insertions in productive TCRs among donors in an Asian-associated ancestry cluster than the roughly 700-donor mean. In the study, some 160 TCR beta chains were listed as associated with cytomegalovirus. According to a later analysis, most CMV-associated TCR beta chains appeared to be HLA-restricted, and the HLA associations seemed to be driven largely by CMV exposure. A later analysis found that HLA-associated TCR beta chains were more clonally expanded and had lower generation probabilities than equally common non-associated chains. Because counts were too low, 15 or so rarely observed V segments, including chromosome 9 orphons, were excluded from the earlier analysis of roughly 580 of the donors. The sequencing pipeline was judged likely to have produced a cluster of highly shared sequence variants as a technical artifact.

The library relied on the immunoSEQ multiplex PCR assay. A mixture of 60 forward primers for TCR Vbeta segments and 13 reverse primers for TCR Jbeta segments was used in the multiplex PCR. A multiplex PCR assay on genomic DNA amplified the CDR3 region of rearranged TCR beta genes. On the Illumina HiSeq System, the amplified TCR beta libraries were sequenced as 87-base-pair reads. In the paper's pipeline: In a later analysis, approximately 74 million unique TCR beta chains were counted across the approximately 640 repertoires, and roughly 11 million of these chains were shared by at least two donors. A nearest-neighbor algorithm error-corrected the raw reads and collapsed the reads into unique sequences, merging closely related sequences to remove PCR and sequencing errors. Alignment of CDR3 sequences to IMGT reference sequences was used to assign V, D and J gene segments. Each retained sequence needed at least a six-nucleotide match to both a V gene segment and a J gene segment. Rearrangements were called productive when the CDR3 lacked stop codons and stayed in frame with V and J; all others were non-productive. CDR3 was defined by IMGT convention, running from the second conserved V-encoded cysteine to the conserved J-encoded phenylalanine. The earlier analysis of about 560 of the donors excluded any sequence lacking an unambiguous match to a single V gene segment. In an earlier analysis of about 590 of the donors, a V segment was called functional when productive rearrangements were above 56.7%, and segregating when the standard deviation between donors exceeded 5%. To diagnose cytomegalovirus status from the catalog of TCR beta chain sequences, a statistical classification framework was built. V and J gene assignment, in a later analysis, came from comparing TCR nucleotide sequences with IMGT/GENE-DB human TR gene sequences. A later analysis assigned CDR3 sequences and most-parsimonious VDJ recombination scenarios with the TCRdist pipeline. In a later analysis, every TCR beta chain was defined by the combination of its CDR3 amino acid sequence and its V-gene family, and reads without a unique V-gene family were dropped. A later analysis removed 550 to 650 highly shared, low-generation-probability nucleotide sequences to deal with suspected cross-contamination and a sequencing artifact. For each public chain, a later analysis derived a clonal expansion index from normalized ranks of inferred template counts within each repertoire. Generation probabilities in a later analysis came from a VDJ recombination model fitted to out-of-frame rearrangements, and those results were checked against IGoR. In a later analysis, TCR-TCR, TCR-HLA and TCR-CMV co-occurrence was scored with hypergeometric tests, and a repertoire-size bias correction was applied to TCR pairs. In a later analysis, false discovery rates were estimated by permuting HLA or CMV assignments 20 times. In a later analysis, co-occurring TCRs were grouped using DBSCAN, and TCRdist sequence similarity was added for clustering within HLA-allele-positive subsets. For co-occurrence clustering, repertoires with fewer than 30,000 or more than 120,000 public chains were excluded, along with five repertoires with anomalous nucleotide sharing. Held by TCRdb, this immuneACCESS table contains in-frame sequences only and omits some clones. Under half of the omission traces to an unresolved V gene where checked; the cause of the rest is unknown. The DNA was the basis for D and trimming; V, J and clone size are from that table. The sample table holds fewer than 250,000 clones, of which around 80% were seen once. The ten largest clonotypes hold under 0.85% of the sample.

The cohort was made up of 666 healthy bone marrow donors. At the time of sampling, all cohort members were nominally healthy, though unrecorded immune exposures were likely present. The donor was CMV seronegative and was included in the group of hundreds of seronegative cohort members. A peripheral blood sample was collected from each donor, and TCR beta sequencing was performed on peripheral blood mononuclear cells. Genomic DNA extraction from the blood cell samples was performed with the Qiagen DNeasy Blood Extraction Kit. Here the chain combines TRBV12-5 and TRBJ2-4, and TRBD2 aligns with 8 junction nucleotides. The sample was PBMCs. The TCR comes from a boy aged 2-15 years in good health and CMV-seronegative. The nucleotides read TGTGCTAGTGAACCCGGACTAGCTGGGGGCTTAGCCAAAAACATTCAGTACTTC. This codes for CASEPGLAGGLAKNIQYF. Extended through the reference TRBV12-5 and TRBJ2-4 proteins, this CDR3 yields the full variable domain: DARVTQTPRHKVTEMGQEVTMRCQPILGHNTVFWYRQTMMQGLELLAYFRNRAPLDDSGMPKDRFSAEMPDATLATLKIQPSEPRDSAVYFCASEPGLAGGLAKNIQYFGAGTRLSVL.